This T cell receptor beta chain was identified during a study of regulatory T cells in long-lasting Graves disease. Study results and limitations: Persistent disease preferred TRBV28, TRBJ1-2 and TRBJ2-5; new disease, TRBV20-1 and TRBJ2-1.

CDR1 is GTSNPN and CDR2 is SVGIG in the germline V gene (reference sequence). J gave up 4 bases and V 1 base, and 9 bases lay outside the gene matches. The CDR3 totals 15 residues. Time point meaning: newly diagnosed GD, antithyroid drugs for less than 3 months. PBMC-extracted RNA yielded the TCR library. This clonotype was counted only a few times. Its antigen is as yet unknown. The TCR beta library used iRepertoire HTBI primers with Arm-PCR amplification of CDR3. MiXCR, applied by TCRdb to the multiplex PCR reads, yields one record per CDR3 protein. The data contain around 460,000 distinct CDR3 sequences, 12% to 15% of them seen just once; the ten biggest clones take up about a sixth. These data were likewise used in another study, on T cells in Graves' hyperthyroidism and ophthalmopathy. That source reports: The HTBI primer set drove a first-round RT-PCR of the TCR CDR3.

The input for sequencing was peripheral blood mononuclear cells (PBMCs), taken at new diagnosis, from a patient treated with antithyroid drugs. The sequence was collected from a woman in her forties or fifties with Graves disease. The J gene is TRBJ2-7, the V gene TRBV30; 8 bases agree with TRBD1. CDR3 loop: CAWSAQGAVVYEQYF. In DNA form, the CDR3 reads TGTGCCTGGAGTGCGCAGGGGGCTGTGGTGTACGAGCAGTACTTC.